The next 11 T cell receptor beta chains were all read from a single sample in a study of T-cell reconstitution after alpha-beta-depleted transplantation in children. Molecular barcoding with unique molecular identifiers was used for the TCRbeta library. TCRdb reprocessed the PCR reads via MiXCR and lists one record per CDR3 protein. The sample includes a few hundred thousand distinct CDR3 sequences, roughly 30% of them seen just once. This specimen consisted of PBMCs, obtained before TCRalphabeta/CD19-depleted stem cell transplant. Receptors were obtained from a boy in the first two years of life with Wiskott-Aldrich syndrome, due to receive a stem cell transplant.

The chain recombines TRBV10-3 with TRBJ1-5; 7 bases agree with TRBD1. The CDR3 has 14 residues. Germline V gene data show CDR1 as ENHRY and CDR2 as SYGVKD. The V segment lost 2 bases and the J segment 3 bases; nucleotides outside the gene matches: 1. CDR3 residues: CAISEGQVNQPQHF. The CDR3 DNA reads TGTGCCATCAGTGAGGGACAGGTCAATCAGCCCCAGCATTTT.

The chain recombines TRBV9 with TRBJ2-5, with 12 bases identical to TRBD2. Germline V gene lookup returns CDR1 SGDLS and CDR2 YYNGEE. The CDR3 runs to 14 residues. V gave up 3 bases and J gave up 4 bases; unmatched junction bases: 1. The CDR3 nucleotides are TGTGCCAGCAGCGCGGGACTAGCGGGAGAGACCCAGTACTTC. The encoded protein is CASSAGLAGETQYF.

The sample holds a few counts of this clonotype. V and J are TRBV5-1 and TRBJ2-1; 7 positions match TRBD2. The CDR3 runs 19 residues. With V trimmed by 0 bases and J by 7 bases, 19 bases remained unmatched. The germline V gene has CDR1 SGHRS and CDR2 YFSETQ. CDR3 amino acids: CASSLAVVGLGLGSNEQFF. CDR3 coding DNA: TGCGCCAGCAGCTTGGCCGTGGTAGGGTTAGGACTAGGGTCAAATGAGCAGTTCTTC.

This clonotype occurred a few times. V usage is TRBV20-1 and J usage is TRBJ2-2; D perhaps matches TRBD2 (6 bases). V was cut by 5 bases and J by 0 bases, with 13 bases left in between. The CDR3 covers 15 residues. Looked up from germline, CDR1 is DFQATT and CDR2 is SNEGSKA (reference sequence). The DNA for the CDR3 is TGCAGTGCTGAGCGGGCGCCTGCGAACACCGGGGAGCTGTTTTTT. As protein: CSAERAPANTGELFF.

The V and J genes are TRBV5-1 and TRBJ2-7, with TRBD1 identical over 9 bases. The CDR3 contains 15 residues. Germline loops: CDR1 SGHRS, CDR2 YFSETQ. Trimming removed 4 bases from V and 4 bases from J; junction bases left unmatched: 9. The chain's CDR3 is CASSVSGTGPYEQYF. As DNA, the CDR3 is TGCGCCAGCAGCGTATCCGGGACAGGGCCTTACGAGCAGTACTTC.

This clonotype was recorded a few times. The gene calls are TRBV12-3 or TRBV12-4 and TRBJ2-5, with D hard to call. Trimming took off 5 bases at V and 5 bases at J, with 9 bases between the two ends. The CDR3 loop spans 12 amino acids. In DNA, the CDR3 is TGTGCCAGCAGTCTAGTGGTCGAGACCCAGTACTTC. This gives the protein CASSLVVETQYF.

The chain links TRBV4-1 to TRBJ2-2; tentatively, D is TRBD2 (6 bases). CDR1 and CDR2 (germline): MGHRA, YSYEKL. Trimming took 2 bases from V and 7 from J, leaving 17 bases between them. There are 16 residues in the CDR3. The CDR3, as DNA: TGCGCCAGCAGCCAAAAGCTGGGTAGCGGAGTCGGGGAGCTGTTTTTT. It translates to CASSQKLGSGVGELFF.

This clonotype was observed a handful of times. The chain joins TRBV7-9 to TRBJ2-3, with a weak D call TRBD1 (6 bases). Germline V gene lookup returns CDR1 SEHNR and CDR2 FQNEAQ (reference sequence). The CDR3 consists of 15 residues. Trimming took 1 base from V and 4 from J, leaving 12 bases between them. CDR3 amino acids: CASSLVGGIADTQYF. The CDR3 DNA reads as TGTGCCAGCAGCTTAGTAGGGGGAATCGCAGATACGCAGTATTTT.

As regards this clonotype: One junction end disagrees with the germline gene, perhaps due to a read error. The CDR3 DNA sequence: TGTGCCAGCAGCTTAGCTAGCGGGTACACCGGGGAGCTGTTTTTT. Its protein is CASSLASGYTGELFF. This chain connects TRBV5-1 to TRBJ2-2, with 8 bases that match TRBD2. The CDR3 covers 15 residues. From germline, CDR1 is SGHRS and CDR2 YFSETQ. Complete variable domain (other parts from reference TRBV5-1 and TRBJ2-2): KAGVTQTPRYLIKTRGQQVTLSCSPISGHRSVSWYQQTPGQGLQFLFEYFSETQRNKGNFPGRFSGRQFSNSRSEMNVSTLELGDSALYLCASSLASGYTGELFFGEGSRLTVL.

This chain links TRBV5-1 with TRBJ1-2; 8 nucleotides match TRBD1. J lost 4 bases, V lost 3 bases, and 11 bases had no gene match. Per germline, CDR1 SGHRS and CDR2 YFSETQ. The CDR3 is 16 residues long. The CDR3: CASSYDRGGRGYGYTF. As DNA, the CDR3 is TGCGCCAGCAGCTACGACAGGGGAGGTCGGGGCTATGGCTACACCTTC.

The chain joins TRBV20-1 to TRBJ2-7; possible D gene TRBD1, 5 bases. V dropped 5 bases and J dropped 4 bases, with 12 bases sitting between them. From germline, CDR1 is DFQATT and CDR2 SNEGSKA (reference sequence). The CDR3 is 12 amino acids. CDR3: CSAHLQGYEQYF. In nucleotides, the CDR3 is TGCAGTGCTCATCTCCAGGGATACGAGCAGTACTTC.